These T cell receptor beta chains were read from a single sample in a study of T cells in Graves' hyperthyroidism and ophthalmopathy. Each CDR3 protein is one row after TCRdb ran MiXCR on the multiplex PCR reads. Altogether roughly 800,000 distinct CDR3 sequences are present, 38% being singletons, with the ten largest covering roughly 8.3%. What was sequenced was blood. All receptors come from a man aged 18-30 years with Graves' hyperthyroidism. Both conserved end residues are part of each CDR3. The order of the fields is J gene, clone size, V gene, D gene, CDR3 DNA, CDR3 protein. A D gene is named only where the DNA matches it firmly. Size values are once, few and many counts, or a class for expanded clones, and some rows have none.

TRBJ2-7,once,TRBV10-3,TRBD2,TGTGCCACCGCCGGGACTAGCGTCTACGAGCAGTACTTC,CATAGTSVYEQYF
TRBJ1-5,many,TRBV15,.,TGTGCCACCAGCAAACTCCAAGGAGGGGCAGGACAGCCCCAGCATTTT,CATSKLQGGAGQPQHF
TRBJ1-6,many,TRBV6-6,TRBD1,TGTGCCAGCAGCCGAACAGGGGGCGGGTCACCCCTCCACTTT,CASSRTGGGSPLHF
TRBJ2-7,.,TRBV25-1,TRBD1,TGTGCCAGCAGTGAGATCGGACAGGGAAGCTCCTACGAGCAGTACTTC,CASSEIGQGSSYEQYF
TRBJ1-2,.,TRBV29-1,.,TGCAGCGTTGAAGATGGGGCCGACAGTTATGGCTACACCTTC,CSVEDGADSYGYTF
TRBJ1-2,few,TRBV25-1,.,TGTGCCAGCAGTGAAGGAGGGGGGGGCTGGCACTATGGCTACACCTTC,CASSEGGGGWHYGYTF
TRBJ2-7,.,TRBV20-1,TRBD2,TGCAGTGCTAAAGGGACTAGCGGTAGAAGCTCCTACGAGCAGTACTTC,CSAKGTSGRSSYEQYF
TRBJ2-5,.,TRBV10-3,.,TGTGCCATCAGCCAGGGGGGGGCATGGTACCAAGAGACCCAGTACTTC,CAISQGGAWYQETQYF
TRBJ1-6,many,TRBV20-1,.,TGCAGTGCTAGAGATTTGCAGGGCGGCATCAATTCACCCCTCCACTTT,CSARDLQGGINSPLHF
TRBJ2-5,many,TRBV7-9,.,TGTGCCAGCAGCCCCGTTCAAGGGACCCAGTACTTC,CASSPVQGTQYF
TRBJ1-3,few,TRBV19,.,TGTGCCAGTATGGGGATAACCATATATTTT,CASMGITIYF
TRBJ1-5,few,TRBV19,.,TGTGCCAGTCTCGAGGGGGGGGGGCCCCAGCATTTT,CASLEGGGPQHF
TRBJ2-7,few,TRBV11-2,TRBD2,TGTGCCAGCAGTTTTCCCCCCGGGACTAGCGCCTACGAGCAGTACTTC,CASSFPPGTSAYEQYF
TRBJ1-4,.,TRBV11-2,.,TGTGCCAGCAGCCAAGCGATACTTCGTTGGGAAAAACTGTTTTTT,CASSQAILRWEKLFF
TRBJ2-7,many,TRBV19,.,TGTGCCAGTAGTGTCCCGGGCCCCTACGAGCAGTACTTC,CASSVPGPYEQYF
TRBJ1-5,.,TRBV29-1,TRBD1,TGCAGCGGGGGACAGGGTAATAGCAATCAGCCCCAGCATTTT,CSGGQGNSNQPQHF
TRBJ2-7,.,TRBV10-3,TRBD2,TGTGCCAGCAGTTTGTTTAGCGGGAGAGCGAGGGAGCAGTACTTC,CASSLFSGRAREQYF
TRBJ1-5,.,TRBV20-1,.,TGCAGTGCTAGTACGTTCGGGGAGAATCAGCCCCAGCATTTT,CSASTFGENQPQHF
TRBJ2-2,many,TRBV29-1,TRBD1,TGCAGCGTCGGACAGGGGGTACACGGGGAGCTGTTTTTT,CSVGQGVHGELFF